The entry below describes one T cell receptor (beta chain). This record comes from a study of T cell responses to AZD1222 COVID-19 vaccine. Data came from immunoSEQ multiplex PCR; TCRdb stores just in-frame clones and leaves some out. Among some 130,000 clones listed, just over 85% were seen once. The sequence came from an adult in good health. The source was peripheral blood, collected on day 0 of AZD1222 vaccination.

The DNA of the CDR3 is TGCGCCAGCAGCTTGGAAGGGCGAAGGGGCTACACCTTC. It translates to CASSLEGRRGYTF. The rearrangement joins TRBV5-1 to TRBJ1-2; D is unresolved. The CDR3 contains 13 residues. The V end lost 0 bases, the J end lost 8 bases, and 11 bases lay between the germline ends. Germline V gene lookup returns CDR1 SGHRS and CDR2 YFSETQ.